Listed below are T cell receptor beta chains from one sample, sequenced in a study of CD8 T cells in ankylosing spondylitis. One entry per CDR3 protein, called by TCRdb with MiXCR from the 5' RACE reads. This table holds roughly 230,000 distinct CDR3 sequences, approximately 7.6% found once. Sequenced sample: blood, either unsorted or a sorted T cell fraction (not recorded which). Receptors were obtained from a female donor with ankylosing spondylitis or in good health (not recorded which). CDR3s include the opening cysteine and the closing phenylalanine or tryptophan. Each record gives: J gene, V gene, CDR3 protein.

>TRBJ1-1|TRBV5-5
CASSQDGIKAFF
>TRBJ2-7|TRBV6-5
CASSSTRSRGRAGEQYF
>TRBJ2-7|TRBV14
CASSPSVWRGTEQYF
>TRBJ2-7|TRBV4-3
CASSQVNTGQGYEQYF
>TRBJ1-1|TRBV12-3/TRBV12-4
CASRPAGGGTNTEAFF
>TRBJ1-1|TRBV20-1
CSASRGTGVNTEAFF
>TRBJ2-7|TRBV7-8
CASSPNGPVLEQYF
>TRBJ2-7|TRBV5-1
CASSLYGRAYEQYF
>TRBJ2-1|TRBV24-1
CATSEGSSYNEQFF
>TRBJ2-5|TRBV30
CAWSLGLAGHEETQYF
>TRBJ2-1|TRBV30
CAWGGLNRNEQFF
>TRBJ2-3|TRBV29-1
CSVGVGLAGDTQYF
>TRBJ2-1|TRBV11-2
CASSRPSAEQFF
>TRBJ2-2|TRBV9
CASSFGYTGELFF
>TRBJ1-6|TRBV20-1
CSARGPSAGAATPLHF
>TRBJ1-2|TRBV29-1
CSVEPQGEDYGYTF
>TRBJ2-7|TRBV5-1
CASSLGQRYEQYF
>TRBJ1-1|TRBV5-1
CASSLDGMNTEAFF
>TRBJ2-2|TRBV7-9
CASKTLMDTGELFF
>TRBJ1-5|TRBV4-3
CASSQGLSNQPQHF
>TRBJ2-3|TRBV29-1
CSATQRSAPRGTDTQYF
>TRBJ2-7|TRBV7-2
CASSLGQGREQYF
>TRBJ2-7|TRBV29-1
CSVRTGDTILGQYF
>TRBJ2-5|TRBV5-1
CASSLWAREQETQYF
>TRBJ2-3|TRBV4-2
CASSPQGRLRYF
>TRBJ2-1|TRBV5-4
CASSLIGTDKNEQFF
>TRBJ2-7|TRBV7-2
CASSLALGLMGQYEQYF
>TRBJ2-2|TRBV19
CASSTRDRNTGELFF
>TRBJ1-2|TRBV27
CASSLGLGYGYTF
>TRBJ2-1|TRBV12-3/TRBV12-4
CASTPGEGVYNEQFF
>TRBJ1-5|TRBV6-1
CASEGQGGQPQHF
>TRBJ1-2|TRBV12-3/TRBV12-4
CASSLARLVGNNYGYTF
>TRBJ2-5|TRBV5-1
CASGSVDNQETQYF
>TRBJ1-1|TRBV6-4
CASSNDRGGTEAFF
>TRBJ2-1|TRBV29-1
CSVVGGNSYNEQFF
>TRBJ2-7|TRBV3-1
CAFSPFGRPPPNSYEQYF
>TRBJ1-1|TRBV4-2
CASSQGRQENTEAFF
>TRBJ2-2|TRBV5-1
CASSLRTGETGELFF
>TRBJ2-1|TRBV7-7
CASSLSGEEEQFF
>TRBJ2-2|TRBV7-2
CASSGLTTGELFF
>TRBJ2-1|TRBV20-1
CSATGTSGSFYEQFF
>TRBJ2-7|TRBV7-2
CASSRDSLEQYF
>TRBJ1-1|TRBV20-1
CSARYGILTFF
>TRBJ2-7|TRBV29-1
CSVNLGGRGGYEQYF
>TRBJ2-3|TRBV20-1
CSAHSGTTWSTQYF
>TRBJ2-3|TRBV5-1
CASSRRTSGVGDTQYF
>TRBJ2-5|TRBV7-2
CASSLDPGQETQYF
>TRBJ2-2|TRBV20-1
CSARDPGRGTGELFF
>TRBJ2-4|TRBV20-1
CSVTYGAKNIQYF
>TRBJ1-1|TRBV6-2/TRBV6-3
CASSPPGYTEAFF
>TRBJ2-7|TRBV6-2/TRBV6-3
CASRRTFYEQYF
>TRBJ1-6|TRBV20-1
CSASEGQGVRSSYNSPLHF
>TRBJ2-2|TRBV20-1
CSALASGNTGELFF